This T cell receptor (beta chain) was recorded in a study of beta chain features in type 1 diabetes. Whole-study findings and limits: A moderate, significant TCRB CDR3 shortening appeared in type 1 diabetes across four CD4+ subsets. When VDJ junctions were examined, type 1 diabetes patients showed fewer insertions and more deletions.

The sequenced template was cDNA made from the entire isolated RNA. Some clones are missing from TCRdb's copy, which holds only in-frame ones; the method was immunoSEQ multiplex PCR. Altogether some 290,000 clones are present, 20% to 25% being singletons, with the ten largest covering 0.012%. The CDR3 runs to 15 residues. CDR1 is MDHEN and CDR2 is SYDVKM in the germline V gene. Between the trimmed V and J ends, which lost 5 bases and 0 bases, there was a span of 13 bases. Of note for this clone: The antigen remains unidentified.

Input material: naive CD4+ T cells from blood. The rearrangement links TRBV28 to TRBJ1-2; D gene ambiguous. The clonotype originates from a woman in her 30s with type 1 diabetes. The CDR3 region has the DNA TGTGCCAGCAGTCCCGGAGCAAGCGCTAACTATGGCTACACCTTC. As protein: CASSPGASANYGYTF.